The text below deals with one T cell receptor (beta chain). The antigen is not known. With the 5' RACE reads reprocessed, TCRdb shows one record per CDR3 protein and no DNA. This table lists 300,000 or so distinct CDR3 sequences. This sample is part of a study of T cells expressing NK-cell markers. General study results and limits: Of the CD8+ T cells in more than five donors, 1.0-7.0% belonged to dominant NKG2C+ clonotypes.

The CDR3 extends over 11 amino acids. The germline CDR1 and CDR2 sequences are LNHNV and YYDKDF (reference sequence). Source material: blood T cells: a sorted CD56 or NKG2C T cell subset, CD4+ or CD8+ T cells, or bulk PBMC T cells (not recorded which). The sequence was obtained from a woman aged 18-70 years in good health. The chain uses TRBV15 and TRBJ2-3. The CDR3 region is CATSTQFEQYF.